These 20 T cell receptor beta chains came from one sample sequenced in a study of blood T cell repertoires in COVID-19. This table comes from immunoSEQ multiplex PCR, and its TCRdb copy is limited to in-frame clones, with some not included. The data show about 260,000 clones, about 90% seen once. Sequenced: PBMCs or T cells enriched from blood (not recorded which). These receptors came from a woman between 25 and 40 years old with acute COVID-19.

This chain uses TRBV7-2 with TRBJ1-2; possible D gene TRBD1, 5 bases. Deletions cut 1 base from V and 0 bases from J, with 9 bases between. Germline V gene sequence: CDR1 SGHTA, CDR2 FQGNSA. There are 15 residues in the CDR3. The CDR3 region has the DNA TGTGCCAGCAGCTTAGATCCAGGGCCTAACTATGGCTACACCTTC. Amino acid sequence: CASSLDPGPNYGYTF.

The chain uses TRBV29-1 and TRBJ2-1, with D possibly TRBD1 on 7 matching bases. The germline V gene has CDR1 SQVTM and CDR2 ANQGSEA. This CDR3 contains 15 residues. Trimming took 0 bases from V and 3 from J, leaving 12 bases between them. This CDR3 is CSVEDTQGGYNEQFF. The CDR3 DNA sequence: TGCAGCGTTGAAGATACGCAGGGGGGCTACAATGAGCAGTTCTTC.

This rearrangement joins TRBV29-1 to TRBJ1-2, with TRBD1 as a possible D gene (6 bases). This CDR3 has 13 amino acids. V was cut by 7 bases and J by 1 base, with 13 bases left in between. Germline CDR1 is SQVTM and CDR2 is ANQGSEA. The CDR3 sequence: CSDGTDSNYGYTF. The CDR3 nucleotides read TGCAGCGACGGAACGGACAGTAACTATGGCTACACCTTC.

This chain joins TRBV19 and TRBJ1-1; weak D call: TRBD1 (5 bases). The V and J ends lost 3 bases and 5 bases respectively, with 13 bases between them. The CDR3 has 14 amino acids. Germline loops: CDR1 LNHDA, CDR2 SQIVND (reference sequence). The CDR3 DNA reads as TGTGCCAGTAGTATTGACGGGGGAGGGACTGAAGCTTTCTTT. This gives the protein CASSIDGGGTEAFF.

The V gene is TRBV3-1 (or the pseudogene TRBV3-2), the J gene TRBJ1-2; 7 bases are a match to TRBD1. CDR3 length: 16 amino acids. V shed 1 base, J shed 4 bases, and the junction held 9 bases outside the gene matches. The germline gives CDR1 LGHDT, CDR2 YNNKEL (reference sequence). The CDR3 DNA follows: TGTGCCAGCAGCCAAGGTATAAGGGGGCGAGTCTATGGCTACACCTTC. It is translated as CASSQGIRGRVYGYTF.

This clone was seen a single time. This chain connects TRBV9 to TRBJ2-1; D is possibly TRBD2 (6 bases). The CDR3 totals 16 residues. CDR1 SGDLS and CDR2 YYNGEE come from the germline V gene. V lost 3 bases and J 0 bases, leaving 13 bases between the germline ends. The CDR3 DNA sequence: TGTGCCAGCAGCGCCGGAGGGTCCAGCTCCTACAATGAGCAGTTCTTC. Translating it yields CASSAGGSSSYNEQFF.

The rearrangement joins TRBV4-3 to TRBJ2-7; 9 bases are shared with TRBD1. Germline CDR1 and CDR2: LGHNA and YSLEER. The CDR3 is made up of 17 amino acids. V dropped 0 bases and J dropped 5; count of bases not matched to a gene: 11. CDR3 DNA: TGCGCCAGCAGCCAAGACCCCGGACAGGGGCCATCCAACGAGCAGTACTTC. This encodes CASSQDPGQGPSNEQYF.

This chain connects TRBV7-3 to TRBJ2-1, with TRBD2 matching 8 bases. With V trimmed by 5 bases and J by 2 bases, 11 bases remained unmatched. This CDR3 spans 17 amino acids. From germline, CDR1 is SGHTA and CDR2 FQGTGA. The chain's CDR3 is CASSPRTGGDPYNEQFF. For the CDR3, the DNA is TGTGCCAGCAGCCCCAGGACGGGAGGGGATCCCTACAATGAGCAGTTCTTC.

The V gene is TRBV5-6, the J gene TRBJ2-7; possible D gene TRBD2, 6 bases. V was cut by 2 bases and J by 7 bases, with 16 bases left in between. This CDR3 spans 14 amino acids. Germline lookup yields CDR1 SGHDT and CDR2 YYEEEE. The CDR3 DNA follows: TGTGCCAGCAGCTTTGGGACTGCCCTCTCGGAGCAGTACTTC. This codes for CASSFGTALSEQYF.

The CDR3 bases are TGTGCCAGCGGACAGGGCTGGAATGAGCAGTTCTTC. It translates to CASGQGWNEQFF. The V gene is TRBV19, the J gene TRBJ2-1; 8 bases map to TRBD1. V dropped 9 bases and J dropped 7; count of bases not matched to a gene: 5. This CDR3 is built from 12 residues. Germline lookup yields CDR1 LNHDA and CDR2 SQIVND (reference sequence).

The V and J genes are TRBV5-4 and TRBJ2-1, with TRBD2 matching over 8 bases. The CDR3 contains 16 residues. Trimming cost V 4 bases and J 4 bases; bases outside gene matches: 10. Germline V gives CDR1 SGHNT, CDR2 YYREEE (reference sequence). The CDR3 DNA reads as TGTGCCAGCAGCCATAGTGCTAGCGGGCGATACAATGAGCAGTTCTTC. It translates to CASSHSASGRYNEQFF.

The CDR3 loop reads CASSLIFQGGNSGNTIYF. CDR3 nucleotides: TGCGCCAGCAGCTTGATATTTCAAGGGGGCAACTCTGGAAACACCATATATTTT. The genes are TRBV5-1 and TRBJ1-3; TRBD1 matches at 7 bases. This CDR3 spans 18 amino acids. V shed 1 base, J shed 0 bases, and the junction held 10 bases outside the gene matches. Germline-derived CDR1 and CDR2 are SGHRS and YFSETQ. The full variable domain, with the rest looked up from reference TRBV5-1 and TRBJ1-3, is KAGVTQTPRYLIKTRGQQVTLSCSPISGHRSVSWYQQTPGQGLQFLFEYFSETQRNKGNFPGRFSGRQFSNSRSEMNVSTLELGDSALYLCASSLIFQGGNSGNTIYFGEGSWLTVV.

This chain's CDR3 is CASSLGRQGNEKLFF. The CDR3, as DNA: TGTGCCAGCAGCTTAGGAAGACAGGGAAATGAAAAACTGTTTTTT. The chain uses TRBV11-2 and TRBJ1-4, with 7 positions matching TRBD1. The length of the CDR3 is 15 residues. J lost 5 bases, V lost 1 base, and 4 bases had no gene match. Germline CDR1 SGHAT, CDR2 FQNNGV.

This CDR3 is CASRRQGVSYEQYF. DNA of the CDR3: TGTGCCAGCAGGCGACAGGGAGTTTCCTACGAGCAGTACTTC. This rearrangement joins TRBV28 to TRBJ2-7; 7 bases agree with TRBD1. Germline lookup yields CDR1 MDHEN and CDR2 SYDVKM. This CDR3 has 14 residues. J lost 1 base, V lost 6 bases, and 6 bases had no gene match. Using reference TRBV28 and TRBJ2-7 for the parts outside the CDR3, the full variable domain is DVKVTQSSRYLVKRTGEKVFLECVQDMDHENMFWYRQDPGLGLRLIYFSYDVKMKEKGDIPEGYSVSREKKERFSLILESASTNQTSMYLCASRRQGVSYEQYFGPGTRLTVT.

The chain uses TRBV4-2 and TRBJ2-6; no clear D gene. CDR1 is LGHNA and CDR2 is YNFKEQ in the germline V gene. The V end lost 8 bases, the J end lost 0 bases, and 11 bases lay between the germline ends. The CDR3 has 15 residues. DNA of the CDR3: TGTGCCAGCGCTTCAGTCCCCTCTGGGGCCAACGTCCTGACTTTC. It translates to CASASVPSGANVLTF.

The chain joins TRBV28 to TRBJ2-7; 10 nucleotides match TRBD1. Trimming took 7 bases from V and 5 from J; bases not matched to a gene: 11. The CDR3 is 15 amino acids. The V gene's germline CDR1 is MDHEN and CDR2 SYDVKM. The CDR3 bases are TGTGCCAGCACCGACGCCGGGACAGGGGATAACGAGCAGTACTTC. This encodes CASTDAGTGDNEQYF.

The V gene is TRBV3-1 (or the pseudogene TRBV3-2), the J gene TRBJ2-7; 7 positions agree with TRBD2. Germline V gene data show CDR1 as LGHDT and CDR2 as YNNKEL (reference sequence). The V segment lost 4 bases and the J segment 1 base; nucleotides outside the gene matches: 13. The CDR3 totals 17 residues. The CDR3 coding sequence is TGTGCCAGCAGCCTTTATGGGGCTAGCGGACTATCCTACGAGCAGTACTTC. Its protein is CASSLYGASGLSYEQYF.

The V and J genes are TRBV6-5 and TRBJ1-5; D perhaps matches TRBD1 (5 bases). The V gene's germline CDR1 is MNHEY and CDR2 SVGAGI. Deletions cut 5 bases from V and 0 bases from J, with 8 bases between. This CDR3 has 14 residues. The CDR3 bases are TGTGCCAGCAGTCCCCAGGGTAGCAATCAGCCCCAGCATTTT. Residues: CASSPQGSNQPQHF.

The gene calls are TRBV9 and TRBJ2-7; D is possibly TRBD1 (6 bases). The length of the CDR3 is 12 residues. The germline CDR1 and CDR2 sequences are SGDLS and YYNGEE. V lost 4 bases and J 9 bases, leaving 14 bases between the germline ends. The DNA of the CDR3 is TGTGCCAGCAGCCCCAACACAGGGATGCAGTACTTC. Protein: CASSPNTGMQYF.

The chain has TRBV6-5 and TRBJ1-5, with D maybe TRBD1 (6 bases). V was pared by 6 bases and J by 6 bases, with 12 bases between. Germline CDR1 and CDR2: MNHEY and SVGAGI. The length of the CDR3 is 13 residues. The CDR3: CASRAGVSQPQHF. The CDR3 DNA reads as TGTGCCAGCAGAGCAGGGGTTAGTCAGCCCCAGCATTTT.